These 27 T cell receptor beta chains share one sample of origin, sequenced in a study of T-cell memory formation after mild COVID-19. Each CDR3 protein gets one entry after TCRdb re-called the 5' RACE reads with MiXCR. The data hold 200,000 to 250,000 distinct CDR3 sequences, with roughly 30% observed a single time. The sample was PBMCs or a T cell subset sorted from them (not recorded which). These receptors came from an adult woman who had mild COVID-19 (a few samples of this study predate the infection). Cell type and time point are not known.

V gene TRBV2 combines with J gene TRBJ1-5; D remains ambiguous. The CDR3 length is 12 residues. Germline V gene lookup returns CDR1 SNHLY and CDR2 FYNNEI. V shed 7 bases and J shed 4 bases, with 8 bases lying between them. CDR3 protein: CASKLRNQPQHF. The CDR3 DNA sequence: TGTGCCAGCAAGCTCCGGAATCAGCCCCAGCATTTT.

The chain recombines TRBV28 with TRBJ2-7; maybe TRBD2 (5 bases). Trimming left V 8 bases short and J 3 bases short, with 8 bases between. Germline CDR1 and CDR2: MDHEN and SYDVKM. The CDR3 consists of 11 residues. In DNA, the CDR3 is TGTGCCAGCGGAGCGGTCTACGAGCAGTACTTC. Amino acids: CASGAVYEQYF. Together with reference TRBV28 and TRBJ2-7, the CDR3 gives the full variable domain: DVKVTQSSRYLVKRTGEKVFLECVQDMDHENMFWYRQDPGLGLRLIYFSYDVKMKEKGDIPEGYSVSREKKERFSLILESASTNQTSMYLCASGAVYEQYFGPGTRLTVT.

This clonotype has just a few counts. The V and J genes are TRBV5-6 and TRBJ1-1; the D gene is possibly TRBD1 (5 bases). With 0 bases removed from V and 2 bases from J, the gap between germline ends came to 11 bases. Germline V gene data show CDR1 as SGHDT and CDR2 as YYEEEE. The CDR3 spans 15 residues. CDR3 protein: CASSLGGRANTEAFF. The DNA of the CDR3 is TGTGCCAGCAGCTTGGGGGGCAGGGCCAACACTGAAGCTTTCTTT.

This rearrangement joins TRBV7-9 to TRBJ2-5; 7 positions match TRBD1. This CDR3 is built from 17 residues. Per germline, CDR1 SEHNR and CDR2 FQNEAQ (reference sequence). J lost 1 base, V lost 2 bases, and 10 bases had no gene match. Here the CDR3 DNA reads TGTGCCAGCAGCTTACTACCGGGACAGACTACCCAAGAGACCCAGTACTTC. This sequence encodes CASSLLPGQTTQETQYF.

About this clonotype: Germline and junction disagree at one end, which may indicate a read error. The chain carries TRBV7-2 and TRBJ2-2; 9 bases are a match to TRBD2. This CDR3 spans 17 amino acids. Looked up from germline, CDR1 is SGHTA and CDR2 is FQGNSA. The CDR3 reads CDSSSGALAGVDGELFF. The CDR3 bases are TGTGACAGCAGCTCAGGGGCCTTAGCGGGAGTAGACGGGGAGCTGTTTTTT.

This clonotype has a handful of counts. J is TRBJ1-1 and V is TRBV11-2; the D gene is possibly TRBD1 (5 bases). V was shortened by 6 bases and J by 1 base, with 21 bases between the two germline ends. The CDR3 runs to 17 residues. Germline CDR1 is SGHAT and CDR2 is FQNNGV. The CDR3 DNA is TGTGCCAGCAGGCCGACCCGGAGGGGCGAGGGGAACACTGAAGCTTTCTTT. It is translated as CASRPTRRGEGNTEAFF.

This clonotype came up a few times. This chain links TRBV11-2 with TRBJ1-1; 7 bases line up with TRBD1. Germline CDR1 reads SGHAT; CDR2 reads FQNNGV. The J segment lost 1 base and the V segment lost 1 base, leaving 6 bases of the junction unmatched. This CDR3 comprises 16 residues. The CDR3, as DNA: TGTGCCAGCAGCTTAGTCCGACAGGGTCCGAACACTGAAGCTTTCTTT. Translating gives CASSLVRQGPNTEAFF. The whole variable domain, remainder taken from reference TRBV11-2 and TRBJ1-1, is EAGVAQSPRYKIIEKRQSVAFWCNPISGHATLYWYQQILGQGPKLLIQFQNNGVVDDSQLPKDRFSAERLKGVDSTLKIQPAKLEDSAVYLCASSLVRQGPNTEAFFGQGTRLTVV.

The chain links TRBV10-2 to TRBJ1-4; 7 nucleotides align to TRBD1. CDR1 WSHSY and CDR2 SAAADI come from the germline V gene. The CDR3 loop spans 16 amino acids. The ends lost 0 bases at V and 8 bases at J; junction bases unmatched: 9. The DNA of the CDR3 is TGCGCCAGCAGTGAGTCCCGACCCGGACAGGAGGAAAAACTGTTTTTT. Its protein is CASSESRPGQEEKLFF.

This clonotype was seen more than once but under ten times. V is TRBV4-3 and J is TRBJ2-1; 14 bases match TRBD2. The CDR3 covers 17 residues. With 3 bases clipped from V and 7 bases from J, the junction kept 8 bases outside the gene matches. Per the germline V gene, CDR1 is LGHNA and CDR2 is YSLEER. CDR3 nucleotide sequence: TGCGCCAGCAGCCAGAGAGAGGGACTAGCGGGAGTTAATGAGCAGTTCTTC. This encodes CASSQREGLAGVNEQFF.

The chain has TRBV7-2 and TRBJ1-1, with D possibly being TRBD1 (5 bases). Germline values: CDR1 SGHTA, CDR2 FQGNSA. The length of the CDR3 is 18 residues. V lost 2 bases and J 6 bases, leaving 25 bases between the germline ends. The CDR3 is CASSLTPPFGGVDAEAFF. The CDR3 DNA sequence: TGTGCCAGCAGCTTAACACCCCCGTTTGGGGGGGTAGACGCTGAAGCTTTCTTT.

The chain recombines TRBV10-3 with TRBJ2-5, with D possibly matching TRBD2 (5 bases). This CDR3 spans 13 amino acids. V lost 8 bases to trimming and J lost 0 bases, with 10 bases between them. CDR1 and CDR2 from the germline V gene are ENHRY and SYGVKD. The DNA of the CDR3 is TGTGCCATCGCGGACGGGAACCAAGAGACCCAGTACTTC. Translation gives CAIADGNQETQYF.

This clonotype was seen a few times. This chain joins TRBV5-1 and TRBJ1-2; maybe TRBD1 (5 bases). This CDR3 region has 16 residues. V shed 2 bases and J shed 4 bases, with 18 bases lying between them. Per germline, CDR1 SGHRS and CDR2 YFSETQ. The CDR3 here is CASSFGRREKVYGYTF. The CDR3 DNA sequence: TGCGCCAGCAGCTTCGGTCGCAGGGAGAAGGTCTATGGCTACACCTTC.

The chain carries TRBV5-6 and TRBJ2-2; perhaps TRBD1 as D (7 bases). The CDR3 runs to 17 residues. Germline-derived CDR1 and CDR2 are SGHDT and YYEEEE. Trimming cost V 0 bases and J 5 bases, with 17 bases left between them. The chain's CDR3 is CASSLVSAGTVTGELFF. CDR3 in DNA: TGTGCCAGCAGCTTGGTCTCCGCGGGGACAGTTACCGGGGAGCTGTTTTTT. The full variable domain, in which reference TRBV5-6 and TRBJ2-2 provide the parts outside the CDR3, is DAGVTQSPTHLIKTRGQQVTLRCSPKSGHDTVSWYQQALGQGPQFIFQYYEEEERQRGNFPDRFSGHQFPNYSSELNVNALLLGDSALYLCASSLVSAGTVTGELFFGEGSRLTVL.

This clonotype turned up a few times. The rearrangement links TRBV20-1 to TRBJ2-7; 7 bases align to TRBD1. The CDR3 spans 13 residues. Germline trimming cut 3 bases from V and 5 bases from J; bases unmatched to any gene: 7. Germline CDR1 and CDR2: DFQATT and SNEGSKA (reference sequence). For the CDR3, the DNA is TGCAGTGCTAGCAGGGGGTCACTCGACGAGCAGTACTTC. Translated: CSASRGSLDEQYF.

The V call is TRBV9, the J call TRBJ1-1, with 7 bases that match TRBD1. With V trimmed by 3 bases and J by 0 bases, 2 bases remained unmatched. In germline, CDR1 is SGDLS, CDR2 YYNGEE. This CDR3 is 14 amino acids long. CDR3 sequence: CASSGGQLNTEAFF. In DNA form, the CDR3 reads TGTGCCAGCAGCGGGGGACAGTTGAACACTGAAGCTTTCTTT. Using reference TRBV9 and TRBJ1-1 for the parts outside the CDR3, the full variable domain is DSGVTQTPKHLITATGQRVTLRCSPRSGDLSVYWYQQSLDQGLQFLIQYYNGEERAKGNILERFSAQQFPDLHSELNLSSLELGDSALYFCASSGGQLNTEAFFGQGTRLTVV.

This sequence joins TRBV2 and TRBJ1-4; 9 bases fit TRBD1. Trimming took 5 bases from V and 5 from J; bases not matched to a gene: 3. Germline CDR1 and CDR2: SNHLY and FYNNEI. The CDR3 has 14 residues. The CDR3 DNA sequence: TGTGCCAGCAGTTGGGGGACAGGGAATGAAAAACTGTTTTTT. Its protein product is CASSWGTGNEKLFF.

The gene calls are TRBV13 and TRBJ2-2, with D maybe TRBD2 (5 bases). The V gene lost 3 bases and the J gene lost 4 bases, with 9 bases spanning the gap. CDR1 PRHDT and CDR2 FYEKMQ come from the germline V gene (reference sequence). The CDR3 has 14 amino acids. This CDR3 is CASSLAGLTGELFF. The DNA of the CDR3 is TGTGCCAGCAGCTTGGCAGGACTCACCGGGGAGCTGTTTTTT.

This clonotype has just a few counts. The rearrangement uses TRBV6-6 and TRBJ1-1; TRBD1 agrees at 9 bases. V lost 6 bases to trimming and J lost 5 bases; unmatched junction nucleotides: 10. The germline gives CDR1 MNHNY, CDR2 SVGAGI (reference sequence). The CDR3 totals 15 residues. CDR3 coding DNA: TGTGCCAGCAGAGGAACCGGGACAGGGTTGACTGAAGCTTTCTTT. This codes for CASRGTGTGLTEAFF.

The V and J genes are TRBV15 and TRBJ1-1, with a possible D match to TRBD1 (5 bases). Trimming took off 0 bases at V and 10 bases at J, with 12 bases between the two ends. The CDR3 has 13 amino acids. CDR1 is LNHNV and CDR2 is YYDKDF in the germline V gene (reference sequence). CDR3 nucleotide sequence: TGTGCCACCAGCAGAGATCTGGGGGGGGGAGCTTTCTTT. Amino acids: CATSRDLGGGAFF.

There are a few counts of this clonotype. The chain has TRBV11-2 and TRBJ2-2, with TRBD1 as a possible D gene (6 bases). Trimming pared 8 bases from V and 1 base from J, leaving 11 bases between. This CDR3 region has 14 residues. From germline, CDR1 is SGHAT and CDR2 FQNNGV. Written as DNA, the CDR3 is TGTGCCAGCGGACAGAGTTGGAACACCGGGGAGCTGTTTTTT. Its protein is CASGQSWNTGELFF.

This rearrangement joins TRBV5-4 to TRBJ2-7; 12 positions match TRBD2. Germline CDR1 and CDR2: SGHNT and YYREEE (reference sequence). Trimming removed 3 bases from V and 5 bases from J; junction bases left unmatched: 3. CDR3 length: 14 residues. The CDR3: CASSSLAGGDEQYF. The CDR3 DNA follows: TGTGCCAGCAGCTCACTAGCGGGAGGCGACGAGCAGTACTTC.

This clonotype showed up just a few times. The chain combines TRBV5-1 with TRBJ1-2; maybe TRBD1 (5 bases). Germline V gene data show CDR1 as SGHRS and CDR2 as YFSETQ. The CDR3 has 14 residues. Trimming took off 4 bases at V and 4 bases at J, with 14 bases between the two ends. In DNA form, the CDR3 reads TGCGCCAGCAGCCCCGGACATTCCGGCTATGGCTACACCTTC. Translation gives CASSPGHSGYGYTF. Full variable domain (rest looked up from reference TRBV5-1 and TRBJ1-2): KAGVTQTPRYLIKTRGQQVTLSCSPISGHRSVSWYQQTPGQGLQFLFEYFSETQRNKGNFPGRFSGRQFSNSRSEMNVSTLELGDSALYLCASSPGHSGYGYTFGSGTRLTVV.

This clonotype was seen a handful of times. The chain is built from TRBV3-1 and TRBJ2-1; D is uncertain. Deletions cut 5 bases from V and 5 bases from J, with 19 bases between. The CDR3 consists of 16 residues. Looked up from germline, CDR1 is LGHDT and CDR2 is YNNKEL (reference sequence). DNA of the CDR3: TGTGCCAGCAGCGCCCTCTTGGCGAAGATGGACAATGAGCAGTTCTTC. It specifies CASSALLAKMDNEQFF.

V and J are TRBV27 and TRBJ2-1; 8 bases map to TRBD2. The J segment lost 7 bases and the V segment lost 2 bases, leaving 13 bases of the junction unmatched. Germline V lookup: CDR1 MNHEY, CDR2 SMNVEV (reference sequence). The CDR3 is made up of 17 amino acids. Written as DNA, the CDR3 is TGTGCCAGCAGTTTAAAACTCCGGGGGGGCGCCGTGAATGAGCAGTTCTTC. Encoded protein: CASSLKLRGGAVNEQFF.

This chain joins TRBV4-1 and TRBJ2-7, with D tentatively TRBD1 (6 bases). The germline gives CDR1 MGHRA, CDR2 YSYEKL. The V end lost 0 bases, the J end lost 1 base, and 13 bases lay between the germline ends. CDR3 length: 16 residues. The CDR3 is CASSQDSTGTSYEQYF. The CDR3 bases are TGCGCCAGCAGCCAAGATTCCACAGGGACATCCTACGAGCAGTACTTC.

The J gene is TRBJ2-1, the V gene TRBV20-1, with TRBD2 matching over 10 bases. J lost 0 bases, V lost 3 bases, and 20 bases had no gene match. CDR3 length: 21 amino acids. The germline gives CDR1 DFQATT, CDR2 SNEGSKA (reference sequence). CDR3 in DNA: TGCAGTGCTAGTTCAAGTCGAATGGTAGCGGGAGGTCAGAGCTCCTACAATGAGCAGTTCTTC. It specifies CSASSSRMVAGGQSSYNEQFF.

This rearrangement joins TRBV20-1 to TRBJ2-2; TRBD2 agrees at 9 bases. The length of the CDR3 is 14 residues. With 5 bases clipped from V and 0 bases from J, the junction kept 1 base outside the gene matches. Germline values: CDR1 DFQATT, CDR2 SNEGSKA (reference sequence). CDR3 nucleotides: TGCAGTGCTGTAGCGGGGGCGAACACCGGGGAGCTGTTTTTT. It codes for CSAVAGANTGELFF.